This TCR beta chain comes out of a study of T cell changes during pregnancy in multiple sclerosis. The CDR3 loop spans 14 amino acids. Germline lookup yields CDR1 SGHTA and CDR2 FQGNSA. With 5 bases clipped from V and 3 bases from J, the junction kept 4 bases outside the gene matches. Using immunoSEQ multiplex PCR, the repertoire was profiled, and TCRdb retains in-frame clones only, with some absent. The sample includes around 65,000 clones, around nine tenths of them seen just once. The material sequenced was peripheral blood, taken in the third trimester of pregnancy. The origin of this receptor is a female donor in good health, enrolled as a control in a pregnancy study. The chain has TRBV7-2 and TRBJ2-7; 10 nucleotides line up with TRBD1. The CDR3, as DNA: TGTGCCAGCAGCGCGAGGACAGGGGGCTACGAGCAGTACTTC. Translation gives CASSARTGGYEQYF.